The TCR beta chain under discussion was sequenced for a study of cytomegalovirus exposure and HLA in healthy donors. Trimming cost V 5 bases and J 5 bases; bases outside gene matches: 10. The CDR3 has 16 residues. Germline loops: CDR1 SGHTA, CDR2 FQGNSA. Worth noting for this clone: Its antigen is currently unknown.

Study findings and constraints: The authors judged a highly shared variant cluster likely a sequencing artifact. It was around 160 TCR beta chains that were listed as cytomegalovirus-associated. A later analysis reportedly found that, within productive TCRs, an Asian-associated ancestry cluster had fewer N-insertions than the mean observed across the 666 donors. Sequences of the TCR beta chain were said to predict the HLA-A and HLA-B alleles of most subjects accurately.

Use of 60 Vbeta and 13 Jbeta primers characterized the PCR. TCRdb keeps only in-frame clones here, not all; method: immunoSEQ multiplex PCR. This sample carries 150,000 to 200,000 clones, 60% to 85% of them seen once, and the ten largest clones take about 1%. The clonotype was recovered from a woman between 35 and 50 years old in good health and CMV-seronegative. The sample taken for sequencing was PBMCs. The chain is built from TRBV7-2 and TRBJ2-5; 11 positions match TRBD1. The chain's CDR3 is CASSPPGTGGRETQYF. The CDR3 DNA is TGTGCCAGCAGCCCGCCCGGGACAGGGGGAAGGGAGACCCAGTACTTC.